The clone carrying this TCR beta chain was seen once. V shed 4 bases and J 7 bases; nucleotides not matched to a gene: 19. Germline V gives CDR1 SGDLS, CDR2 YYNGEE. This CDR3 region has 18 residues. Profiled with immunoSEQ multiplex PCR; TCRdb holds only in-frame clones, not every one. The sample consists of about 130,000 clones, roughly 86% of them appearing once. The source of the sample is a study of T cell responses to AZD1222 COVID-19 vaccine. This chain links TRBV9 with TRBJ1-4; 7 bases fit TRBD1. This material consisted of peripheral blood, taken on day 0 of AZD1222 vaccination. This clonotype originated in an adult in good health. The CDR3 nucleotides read TGTGCCAGCAGCCGAGCCGAATTCTCAGGGGGAGTACCTGAAAAACTGTTTTTT. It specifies CASSRAEFSGGVPEKLFF.